This T cell receptor beta chain was identified during a study of Graves' ophthalmopathy and Graves' hyperthyroidism. J gave up 0 bases and V 6 bases, and 11 bases lay outside the gene matches. CDR1 is DFQATT and CDR2 is SNEGSKA in the germline V gene (reference sequence). This CDR3 spans 15 amino acids. All donors with ophthalmopathy were recorded as having moderate-to-severe activity, CAS ≥3, NOSPECS ≥4 and a duration under 3 months. Ineligible for inclusion were patients with other autoimmune diseases, uncontrolled infections, pregnancy or lactation. Clinicians diagnosed using symptoms, serum thyroxine, TRAb, thyroid ultrasound and orbital computed tomography. Transcripts of RNA were the source for amplifying TCR beta CDR3 regions. HTBI primers served in a first-round RT-PCR, which a second-round multiplex PCR followed. TCRdb reprocessed the multiplex PCR reads with MiXCR, giving one entry per CDR3 protein. The sample holds 450,000 or so distinct CDR3 sequences, 14% seen once.

In its sample, this clonotype was seen many times. The sequence was obtained from a woman aged 30 to 39 with Graves' ophthalmopathy. Input material: blood. V is TRBV20-1 and J is TRBJ2-7; TRBD2 matches 7 bases. CDR3 DNA: TGCAGTGCCTGCGACCTAGCGGCTATCTCCTACGAGCAGTACTTC. This encodes CSACDLAAISYEQYF.